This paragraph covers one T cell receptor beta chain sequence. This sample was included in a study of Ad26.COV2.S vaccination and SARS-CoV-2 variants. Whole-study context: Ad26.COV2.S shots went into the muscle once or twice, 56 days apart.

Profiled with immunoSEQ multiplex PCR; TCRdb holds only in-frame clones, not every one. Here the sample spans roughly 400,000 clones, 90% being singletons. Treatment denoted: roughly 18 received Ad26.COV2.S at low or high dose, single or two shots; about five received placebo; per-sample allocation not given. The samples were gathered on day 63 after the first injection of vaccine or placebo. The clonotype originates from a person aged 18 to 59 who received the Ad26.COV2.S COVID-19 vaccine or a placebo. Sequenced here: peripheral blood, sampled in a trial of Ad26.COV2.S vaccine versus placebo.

The CDR3 sequence: CASSLKPGQGNTEAFF. The CDR3, as DNA: TGTGCCAGCAGCTTAAAGCCCGGGCAGGGGAACACTGAAGCTTTCTTT. The chain carries TRBV7-6 and TRBJ1-1, with D possibly matching TRBD1 (5 bases). The V gene's germline CDR1 is SGHVS and CDR2 FNYEAQ. The CDR3 runs to 16 residues. V shed 2 bases and J shed 1 base, with 14 bases lying between them.